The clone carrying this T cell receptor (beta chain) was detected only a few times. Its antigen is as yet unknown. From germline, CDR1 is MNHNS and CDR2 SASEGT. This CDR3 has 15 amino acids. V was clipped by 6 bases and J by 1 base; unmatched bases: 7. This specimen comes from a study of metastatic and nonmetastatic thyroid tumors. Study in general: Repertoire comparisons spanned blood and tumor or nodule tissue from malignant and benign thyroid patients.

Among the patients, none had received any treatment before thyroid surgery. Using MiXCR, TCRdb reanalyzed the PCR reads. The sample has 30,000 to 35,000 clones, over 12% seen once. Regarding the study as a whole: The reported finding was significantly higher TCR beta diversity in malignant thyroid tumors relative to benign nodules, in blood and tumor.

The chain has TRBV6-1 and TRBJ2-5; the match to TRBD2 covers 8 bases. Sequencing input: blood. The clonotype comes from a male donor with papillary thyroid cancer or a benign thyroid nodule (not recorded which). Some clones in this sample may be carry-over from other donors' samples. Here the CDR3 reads CASSSKTSAQETQYF. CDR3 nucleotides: TGTGCCAGCAGCTCGAAGACTAGCGCCCAAGAGACCCAGTACTTC.